The 23 T cell receptor beta chains given below trace back to one sample, sequenced in a study of cytomegalovirus exposure and HLA in healthy donors. Vbeta (60) and Jbeta (13) primers were used in the PCR. The repertoire was sequenced with immunoSEQ multiplex PCR; TCRdb's copy has only in-frame clones and lacks some. The repertoire has about 130,000 clones, about 10% of them found once; the top ten carry roughly 4.6%. The sample taken for sequencing was PBMCs. The origin of the receptors is a woman between 18 and 30 years old in good health and CMV-seropositive.

There are a few counts of this clone. The chain joins TRBV4-1 to TRBJ2-3; TRBD1 aligns across 10 bases. CDR1 and CDR2 from the germline V gene are MGHRA and YSYEKL. V lost 8 bases, J lost 1 base, and 0 bases stayed unmatched. This CDR3 spans 13 amino acids. Here the CDR3 reads CASGTGGTDTQYF. Here the CDR3 DNA reads TGCGCCAGCGGGACAGGGGGCACAGATACGCAGTATTTT.

Comments on this clone: A junction boundary mismatches the germline segment, possibly from a read error. The sample has other DNA sequences that encode this CDR3 too. The rearrangement joins TRBV4-1 to TRBJ2-1, with TRBD2 matching over 10 bases. The CDR3 length is 18 residues. Germline V lookup: CDR1 MGHRA, CDR2 YSYEKL. CDR3 sequence (DNA): TGCGCTAGCAGCCAAGATCCTAGCGGGAGCTTGAGGAACAATGAGCAGTTCTTC. Translation gives CASSQDPSGSLRNNEQFF.

In this sample, this clone turned up a few times. CDR3 in DNA: TGTGCCAGCAGTTCCGGGACTAGCGACTACGAGCAGTACTTC. It yields the protein CASSSGTSDYEQYF. The chain employs TRBV28 and TRBJ2-7; 10 bases map to TRBD2. The J segment lost 3 bases and the V segment lost 4 bases, leaving 3 bases of the junction unmatched. Looked up from germline, CDR1 is MDHEN and CDR2 is SYDVKM. This CDR3 comprises 14 residues.

This clone was counted a few times. The chain is built from TRBV20-1 and TRBJ1-1, with 7 bases that match TRBD1. Germline values: CDR1 DFQATT, CDR2 SNEGSKA (reference sequence). CDR3 length: 11 amino acids. The V and J ends lost 5 bases and 11 bases, in that order; junction bases with no gene match: 8. CDR3 region: CSAERQGVAFF. CDR3 nucleotides: TGCAGTGCTGAGAGACAGGGTGTGGCTTTCTTT.

This clone was detected only a few times. The V call is TRBV9, the J call TRBJ1-3; no definite D call. This CDR3 has 11 amino acids. V was clipped by 2 bases and J by 9 bases, with 6 bases between them. The germline V gene has CDR1 SGDLS and CDR2 YYNGEE. The CDR3 spells CASSVGGTIYF. DNA of the CDR3: TGTGCCAGCAGCGTCGGAGGCACCATATATTTT.

V is TRBV6-4 and J is TRBJ2-4, with 7 bases that match TRBD2. The CDR3 totals 19 residues. From germline, CDR1 is MRHNA and CDR2 SNTAGT. Unmatched junction bases numbered 22, after V lost 11 bases and J lost 0 bases. The CDR3: CAGLGAGVGTPLAKNIQYF. The CDR3 DNA reads TGTGCCGGCTTAGGGGCGGGAGTCGGAACCCCCTTAGCCAAAAACATTCAGTACTTC.

In this sample, this clone turned up a few times. The chain links TRBV15 to TRBJ1-1; possible D gene TRBD1, 5 bases. V was cut by 5 bases and J by 4 bases, with 20 bases left in between. The CDR3 has 16 residues. Germline V gene sequence: CDR1 LNHNV, CDR2 YYDKDF (reference sequence). The CDR3 protein is CATSADRRAGGTEAFF. DNA for the CDR3: TGTGCCACCAGCGCAGATCGACGCGCGGGGGGCACTGAAGCTTTCTTT.

Only a few counts were recorded for this clone. V and J are TRBV19 and TRBJ2-6, with D unclear. CDR1 and CDR2 from the germline V gene are LNHDA and SQIVND (reference sequence). V was trimmed by 6 bases and J by 0 bases, leaving 9 bases between them. The CDR3 has 15 amino acids. The CDR3 is CASRLSGSGANVLTF. CDR3 bases: TGTGCCAGTAGGCTATCCGGCTCTGGGGCCAACGTCCTGACTTTC.

This clone appeared a few times. V usage is TRBV5-4 and J usage is TRBJ2-3; TRBD2 matches 13 bases. CDR1 is SGHNT and CDR2 is YYREEE in the germline V gene (reference sequence). The CDR3 has 15 residues. The V gene end was trimmed by 2 bases and the J gene end by 6 bases; junction bases not matched to a gene: 3. For the CDR3, the DNA is TGTGCCAGCAGCTTACTAGCGGGAGGGCCGGATACGCAGTATTTT. It specifies CASSLLAGGPDTQYF.

There are a few counts of this clone. The chain uses TRBV11-3 and TRBJ2-7; a weak D match, TRBD1 (5 bases). V gave up 3 bases and J gave up 0 bases, with 12 bases separating them. CDR1 is SGHNT and CDR2 is YENEEA in the germline V gene. The CDR3 is made up of 15 amino acids. CDR3 protein: CASSLTALGSYEQYF. In nucleotides, the CDR3 is TGTGCCAGCAGCTTGACAGCCCTCGGCTCCTACGAGCAGTACTTC.

This rearrangement joins TRBV7-9 to TRBJ1-1, with no clear D. The CDR3 covers 12 residues. Deletions cut 7 bases from V and 6 bases from J, with 12 bases between. Germline V CDR1 and CDR2: SEHNR, FQNEAQ (reference sequence). The CDR3 loop is CASKTDSAEAFF. The CDR3 nucleotides read TGTGCCAGCAAGACCGATAGCGCTGAAGCTTTCTTT.

There are a few counts of this clone. The chain has TRBV30 and TRBJ2-5; 9 bases map to TRBD1. The end of the DNA aligns better with TRBJ2-7, so the J call may be wrong. Germline V gene lookup returns CDR1 GTSNPN and CDR2 SVGIG (reference sequence). The CDR3 loop spans 13 amino acids. The DNA of the CDR3 is TGTGCCTGGCGGGGACAGGGTTGGTACGAGCAGTACTTC. This translates into CAWRGQGWYEQYF.

This clone was counted between two and nine times. V gene TRBV10-3 combines with J gene TRBJ2-1; no definite D call. Trimming removed 3 bases from V and 0 bases from J, with 12 bases in between. CDR3 length equals 16 residues. Germline CDR1 reads ENHRY; CDR2 reads SYGVKD. This CDR3 reads CAISDPTPSSYNEQFF. In DNA form, the CDR3 reads TGTGCCATCAGTGACCCGACTCCGAGCTCCTACAATGAGCAGTTCTTC.

This clone came up a few times. CDR3 residues: CATSRLDYDETQYF. CDR3 nucleotides: TGTGCCACCAGCAGATTGGACTATGATGAGACCCAGTACTTC. The chain combines TRBV15 with TRBJ2-5; the D gene is possibly TRBD2 (6 bases). CDR1 is LNHNV, CDR2 YYDKDF, per germline (reference sequence). The CDR3 is 14 residues long. V shed 2 bases and J shed 5 bases, with 12 bases lying between them.

The chain is built from TRBV4-1 and TRBJ1-1; the D gene is possibly TRBD1 (6 bases). There are 16 residues in the CDR3. Germline loops: CDR1 MGHRA, CDR2 YSYEKL. V lost 2 bases and J lost 1, with 14 bases in between. CDR3 DNA: TGCGCCAGCAGCCAACCGACCGGGACATCGAACACTGAAGCTTTCTTT. Residues: CASSQPTGTSNTEAFF.

This clone was observed a handful of times. The V call is TRBV28, the J call TRBJ2-5; D possibly corresponds to TRBD1 (6 bases). Deletions cut 7 bases from V and 6 bases from J, with 15 bases between. The CDR3 has 13 residues. Germline V CDR1 and CDR2: MDHEN, SYDVKM. CDR3 in DNA: TGTGCCAGCACTGTGGGGGCATCAAAGACCCAGTACTTC. Translating gives CASTVGASKTQYF. The complete variable domain, with remaining parts taken from reference TRBV28 and TRBJ2-5, reads DVKVTQSSRYLVKRTGEKVFLECVQDMDHENMFWYRQDPGLGLRLIYFSYDVKMKEKGDIPEGYSVSREKKERFSLILESASTNQTSMYLCASTVGASKTQYFGPGTRLLVL.

This CDR3 is CASSYWAGGGTGELFF. The CDR3 DNA sequence: TGTGCCAGCAGTTACTGGGCGGGAGGAGGAACCGGGGAGCTGTTTTTT. The V call is TRBV7-9, the J call TRBJ2-2, with 8 bases fitting TRBD2. V dropped 6 bases and J dropped 5; count of bases not matched to a gene: 11. The germline CDR1 and CDR2 sequences are SEHNR and FQNEAQ (reference sequence). The CDR3 covers 16 residues. The full variable domain, its missing parts supplied by reference TRBV7-9 and TRBJ2-2, is DTGVSQNPRHKITKRGQNVTFRCDPISEHNRLYWYRQTLGQGPEFLTYFQNEAQLEKSRLLSDRFSAERPKGSFSTLEIQRTEQGDSAMYLCASSYWAGGGTGELFFGEGSRLTVL.

This clone showed up just a few times. V usage is TRBV28 and J usage is TRBJ2-7; unclear D gene. Germline CDR1 and CDR2: MDHEN and SYDVKM. The CDR3 runs 11 residues. The V end was cut by 3 bases, the J end by 3 bases, with 3 bases between. The CDR3 region has the DNA TGTGCCAGCAGTTTTCTCTACGAGCAGTACTTC. It specifies CASSFLYEQYF.

Only a few counts were recorded for this clone. Germline and junction disagree at one end, which may indicate a read error. The V and J genes are TRBV7-7 and TRBJ2-1; 9 nucleotides line up with TRBD2. The germline CDR1 and CDR2 sequences are SSHAT and FNYEAQ (reference sequence). The CDR3 consists of 16 residues. CDR3 amino acids: CASSSQTSGRYNEQFF. For the CDR3, the DNA is TGTGCTAGCAGCTCCCAAACTAGCGGGCGGTACAATGAGCAGTTCTTC.

This clone has a handful of counts. The J gene is TRBJ1-4, the V gene TRBV6-6; no clear D. This CDR3 has 13 residues. Trimming removed 8 bases at V and 2 bases at J, with 9 bases between. Germline-derived CDR1 and CDR2 are MNHNY and SVGAGI (reference sequence). The DNA of the CDR3 is TGTGCCAGCGGACTCAACACTAATGAAAAACTGTTTTTT. Its protein product is CASGLNTNEKLFF.

This clone was seen only a few times. The V and J genes are TRBV6-1 and TRBJ2-1; TRBD2 matches 7 bases. Germline CDR1 is MNHNS and CDR2 is SASEGT. This CDR3 has 15 residues. Germline trimming cut 1 base from V and 4 bases from J; bases unmatched to any gene: 4. The CDR3 protein is CASSEDLGGYNEQFF. CDR3 coding DNA: TGTGCCAGCAGTGAAGATCTGGGGGGGTACAATGAGCAGTTCTTC.

The chain carries TRBV7-9 and TRBJ1-1; D is possibly TRBD1 (5 bases). This CDR3 has 13 amino acids. V lost 5 bases and J lost 0, with 7 bases in between. Germline V gene lookup returns CDR1 SEHNR and CDR2 FQNEAQ (reference sequence). In DNA, the CDR3 is TGTGCCAGCAGCCCAGGGCTGAACACTGAAGCTTTCTTT. It codes for CASSPGLNTEAFF.

In its sample, this clone was seen a few times. V and J are TRBV7-8 and TRBJ2-5; 9 bases line up with TRBD2. J was trimmed by 4 bases and V by 5 bases; bases with no gene match: 8. The CDR3 is 15 amino acids. Germline assignment: CDR1 SGHVS and CDR2 FQNEAQ. CDR3 sequence reads: CASSLQLAGGETQYF. The CDR3 DNA reads TGTGCCAGCAGCCTGCAACTAGCGGGCGGAGAGACCCAGTACTTC.